This is a list of T cell receptor beta chains from one sample in a study of blood T cell repertoires in COVID-19. Generated by immunoSEQ multiplex PCR, the TCRdb table keeps only in-frame clones and is missing some. The table lists 300,000 to 400,000 clones, roughly 86% of them singletons. Sequenced input: peripheral blood. The receptors here all came from a woman aged 55-75 years with COVID-19, enrolled during active disease. The CDR3 runs from the conserved cysteine through the conserved F or W. Each record gives: CDR3 DNA, CDR3 protein, D gene, J gene, clone size, V gene. D genes are given only for firm matches. Rows give clone size only sometimes, using once, few, many, or a class for an expanded clone.

cdr3_nt: TGTGCCAGCAGAGGGACAGGGTGGCAAGAGACCCAGTACTTC
cdr3_aa: CASRGTGWQETQYF
d_call: TRBD1
j_call: TRBJ2-5
clone_size: NA
v_call: TRBV27

cdr3_nt: TGTGCCAGCAGCCAAACAACCCCTAGCGGGGGGGAATCAGAGACCCAGTACTTC
cdr3_aa: CASSQTTPSGGESETQYF
d_call: TRBD2
j_call: TRBJ2-5
clone_size: NA
v_call: TRBV4-2

cdr3_nt: TGTGCCAGCAGTTACTCCTCGAGCAATGAGCAGTTCTTC
cdr3_aa: CASSYSSSNEQFF
d_call: NA
j_call: TRBJ2-1
clone_size: NA
v_call: TRBV6-5

cdr3_nt: TGTGCCAGTAGCCTTCGTTCTAAACCCGGGGAGCTGTTTTTT
cdr3_aa: CASSLRSKPGELFF
d_call: NA
j_call: TRBJ2-2
clone_size: NA
v_call: TRBV19

cdr3_nt: TGTGCCAGTAGCATAACAGGGATAGACTCTGAAGCTTTCTTT
cdr3_aa: CASSITGIDSEAFF
d_call: NA
j_call: TRBJ1-1
clone_size: NA
v_call: TRBV19

cdr3_nt: TGCGCCAGCAGCTTGGGGTGGACCGGGACAGGGAGTATAACTAATGAAAAACTGTTTTTT
cdr3_aa: CASSLGWTGTGSITNEKLFF
d_call: TRBD1
j_call: TRBJ1-4
clone_size: NA
v_call: TRBV5-1

cdr3_nt: TGTGCCAGCAGCTCCCAGGTGCCTATGGGTACCGGGGAGCTGTTTTTT
cdr3_aa: CASSSQVPMGTGELFF
d_call: NA
j_call: TRBJ2-2
clone_size: once
v_call: TRBV7-3

cdr3_nt: TGTGCCAGCTCCCAACAAGAGACCCAGTACTTC
cdr3_aa: CASSQQETQYF
d_call: NA
j_call: TRBJ2-5
clone_size: NA
v_call: TRBV18

cdr3_nt: TGCGCCAGCAGCCAGACCAAAGTGTCGGGGGTGAACACTGAAGCTTTCTTT
cdr3_aa: CASSQTKVSGVNTEAFF
d_call: NA
j_call: TRBJ1-1
clone_size: NA
v_call: TRBV4-1

cdr3_nt: TGTGCCAGCCACAGGGATCTGGGACAGCCCCAGCATTTT
cdr3_aa: CASHRDLGQPQHF
d_call: NA
j_call: TRBJ1-5
clone_size: NA
v_call: TRBV2

cdr3_nt: TGTGCCAGCAGCTTTGGACAGGGTGAAAAACTGTTTTTT
cdr3_aa: CASSFGQGEKLFF
d_call: TRBD1
j_call: TRBJ1-4
clone_size: NA
v_call: TRBV5-5

cdr3_nt: TGTGCCAGCAGACTGCGGATGCTTCACACCTTC
cdr3_aa: CASRLRMLHTF
d_call: NA
j_call: TRBJ1-2
clone_size: NA
v_call: TRBV16

cdr3_nt: TGTGCCAGCAGCCAAGCCGGACAGGGGATGGAGACCCAGTACTTC
cdr3_aa: CASSQAGQGMETQYF
d_call: TRBD1
j_call: TRBJ2-5
clone_size: NA
v_call: TRBV3-1/TRBV3-2

cdr3_nt: TGTGCCAGCAGCTTAGTGACTAGCGGCACAGATACGCAGTATTTT
cdr3_aa: CASSLVTSGTDTQYF
d_call: TRBD2
j_call: TRBJ2-3
clone_size: NA
v_call: TRBV13

cdr3_nt: TGTGCCAGCAGTCTCACAGGGGGCGGCAATCAGCCCCAGCATTTT
cdr3_aa: CASSLTGGGNQPQHF
d_call: TRBD1
j_call: TRBJ1-5
clone_size: NA
v_call: TRBV28

cdr3_nt: TGTGCCAGCAGCGTAGTGGGGCAAACTGAAGCTTTCTTT
cdr3_aa: CASSVVGQTEAFF
d_call: NA
j_call: TRBJ1-1
clone_size: NA
v_call: TRBV9

cdr3_nt: TGCGCCAGCAGCATAACAGGGTCGTATGAAAAACTGTTTTTT
cdr3_aa: CASSITGSYEKLFF
d_call: NA
j_call: TRBJ1-4
clone_size: NA
v_call: TRBV5-1

cdr3_nt: TGTGCCAGCAGTCCCAGACAGGGGGCGAAGGGCTACACCTTC
cdr3_aa: CASSPRQGAKGYTF
d_call: TRBD1
j_call: TRBJ1-2
clone_size: NA
v_call: TRBV27

cdr3_nt: TGTGCCGTTAAGAGCGGGGGACTCGCCAAAAACATTCAGTACTTC
cdr3_aa: CAVKSGGLAKNIQYF
d_call: TRBD2
j_call: TRBJ2-4
clone_size: NA
v_call: TRBV2

cdr3_nt: TGTGCCAGCCGTAGGGGGGGATCCAAAAACATTCAGTACTTC
cdr3_aa: CASRRGGSKNIQYF
d_call: NA
j_call: TRBJ2-4
clone_size: NA
v_call: TRBV28

cdr3_nt: TGTGCCACCAGCACCTATAATGAGCAGTTCTTC
cdr3_aa: CATSTYNEQFF
d_call: NA
j_call: TRBJ2-1
clone_size: NA
v_call: TRBV15

cdr3_nt: TGTGCCAGCAGCCCGGGACAGGCTTACTCTGGGGCCAACGTCCTGACTTTC
cdr3_aa: CASSPGQAYSGANVLTF
d_call: TRBD1
j_call: TRBJ2-6
clone_size: NA
v_call: TRBV2

cdr3_nt: TGTGCCAGCAGCGTTGGAGGCCAAGAAGAGACCCAGTACTTC
cdr3_aa: CASSVGGQEETQYF
d_call: NA
j_call: TRBJ2-5
clone_size: NA
v_call: TRBV9

cdr3_nt: TGTGCCAGCCACACACTAACCAATTCACCCCTCCACTTT
cdr3_aa: CASHTLTNSPLHF
d_call: NA
j_call: TRBJ1-6
clone_size: NA
v_call: TRBV2

cdr3_nt: TGTGCCAGCAGCATCAGACAGGGCCTGAAGGCTGAAGCTTTCTTT
cdr3_aa: CASSIRQGLKAEAFF
d_call: TRBD1
j_call: TRBJ1-1
clone_size: NA
v_call: TRBV11-2

cdr3_nt: TGTGCCAGTAGTGAGACAGCGTCCTATGGCTACACCTTC
cdr3_aa: CASSETASYGYTF
d_call: NA
j_call: TRBJ1-2
clone_size: once
v_call: TRBV19

cdr3_nt: TGTGCCAGTAGCCTTCCCCAGGGGTATCGCTATGGCTACACCTTC
cdr3_aa: CASSLPQGYRYGYTF
d_call: NA
j_call: TRBJ1-2
clone_size: NA
v_call: TRBV19

cdr3_nt: TGTGCCAGCTCACCAGGGCTCAATGAAAAACTGTTTTTT
cdr3_aa: CASSPGLNEKLFF
d_call: NA
j_call: TRBJ1-4
clone_size: NA
v_call: TRBV18

cdr3_nt: TGTGCCAGCAGCCAAGTGGGCACCTCAGAGGGAGATACGCAGTATTTT
cdr3_aa: CASSQVGTSEGDTQYF
d_call: NA
j_call: TRBJ2-3
clone_size: NA
v_call: TRBV7-3

cdr3_nt: TGTGCCAGCAGCTTATCGCAGGGAAGTCAGCCCCAGCATTTT
cdr3_aa: CASSLSQGSQPQHF
d_call: NA
j_call: TRBJ1-5
clone_size: NA
v_call: TRBV7-2

cdr3_nt: TGCAGCGTTAACGCAGGGGGCGAAGAGACCCAGTACTTC
cdr3_aa: CSVNAGGEETQYF
d_call: TRBD1
j_call: TRBJ2-5
clone_size: NA
v_call: TRBV29-1

cdr3_nt: TGTGCCAGCAGTTCCCTGGGGGGGCTGAACACTGAAGCTTTCTTT
cdr3_aa: CASSSLGGLNTEAFF
d_call: NA
j_call: TRBJ1-1
clone_size: NA
v_call: TRBV6-6